These 12 T cell receptor beta chains came from one sample sequenced in a study of regulatory T cells in long-lasting Graves disease. Time point given: persistent/refractory GD, antithyroid drugs over 5 years with positive TRAb. Following extraction of RNA from PBMCs, that RNA was used to make the TCR library. Assembly of TCR beta libraries relied on iRepertoire HTBI primers together with Arm-PCR of CDR3 regions. TCRdb analysed the multiplex PCR reads with MiXCR anew, one entry per CDR3 protein. The sample lists around 300,000 distinct CDR3 sequences, under 25% seen once, with just over 55% in the top ten. This material consisted of peripheral blood mononuclear cells (PBMCs), taken when the disease was refractory, from a patient treated with antithyroid drugs. These receptors were taken from a female donor with Graves disease.

This clonotype was counted only a few times. Written as DNA, the CDR3 is TGTGCCAGCAGATACACCGCCCGGGACACCTATAGCAATCAGCCCCAGCATTTT. Protein: CASRYTARDTYSNQPQHF. The chain links TRBV6-5 to TRBJ1-5; tentatively, D is TRBD1 (6 bases). Germline CDR1 reads MNHEY; CDR2 reads SVGAGI. Trimming removed 6 bases at V and 0 bases at J, with 21 bases between. The CDR3 loop spans 18 amino acids.

The V gene is TRBV3-1, the J gene TRBJ1-6; D not certain. The CDR3 totals 14 residues. Germline V gene data show CDR1 as LGHDT and CDR2 as YNNKEL (reference sequence). Trimming stripped 4 bases from V and 18 bases from J, with 22 bases between. The CDR3 nucleotides are TGTGCCAGCAGCCTGAGCCCCCTCCAGCCAGCCCACCACTTT. Translated, it gives CASSLSPLQPAHHF.

Of note for this clonotype: A much larger clone lies a single base off, so this may be a read error. A read error is likely, as this CDR3 ends without the conserved phenylalanine or tryptophan. The chain recombines TRBV20-1 with TRBJ1-4, with TRBD1 as a possible D gene (5 bases). Germline V lookup: CDR1 DFQATT, CDR2 SNEGSKA (reference sequence). The CDR3 sequence is 14 residues long. As DNA, the CDR3 is TGCAGTGCGAGAGCCGACAGTGGAAATGAAAAACTGTTTATT. The encoded protein is CSARADSGNEKLFI.

The rearrangement joins TRBV5-5 to TRBJ2-7; the match to TRBD1 covers 10 bases. Per the germline V gene, CDR1 is SGHKS and CDR2 is YYEKEE (reference sequence). V shed 1 base, J shed 2 bases, and the junction held 3 bases outside the gene matches. CDR3 length equals 15 residues. In DNA, the CDR3 is TGTGCCAGCAGCTTGCTAGGACAGGGGGCCTACGAGCAGTACTTC. Translating gives CASSLLGQGAYEQYF.

This clonotype was seen a few times. The chain couples TRBV9 to TRBJ2-1; possibly TRBD2 for D (6 bases). Germline V gives CDR1 SGDLS, CDR2 YYNGEE. The CDR3 has 16 amino acids. V lost 2 bases, J lost 3 bases, and 15 bases lay in between. CDR3 sequence (DNA): TGTGCCAGCAGCGTCGGGAGCCTTTTTGTCTACAATGAGCAGTTCTTC. It specifies CASSVGSLFVYNEQFF.

This clonotype was recorded many times. The chain uses TRBV5-1 and TRBJ2-6; perhaps TRBD1 as D (6 bases). The CDR3 is 18 residues long. Trimming left V 1 base short and J 0 bases short, with 14 bases between. CDR1 and CDR2 from the germline V gene are SGHRS and YFSETQ. The CDR3: CASSLTGSILSGANVLTF. The CDR3 region has the DNA TGCGCCAGCAGCTTGACAGGGTCCATCCTCTCTGGGGCCAACGTCCTGACTTTC.

Notes on this clonotype: A much bigger clone sits one base away, suggesting this may be a read error. The V and J genes are TRBV28 and TRBJ2-7, with 8 bases that match TRBD1. This CDR3 contains 16 residues. Per germline, CDR1 MDHEN and CDR2 SYDVKM. Here the CDR3 DNA reads TGTGCCAGCAGTACAAGGACGGACAGGGTGCCCTACAAGCAGTACTTC. Protein sequence: CASSTRTDRVPYKQYF.

This clonotype was found many times. The gene calls are TRBV29-1 and TRBJ1-5, with a weak D call TRBD1 (6 bases). The CDR3 extends over 15 amino acids. The germline gives CDR1 SQVTM, CDR2 ANQGSEA. The V end lost 4 bases, the J end lost 0 bases, and 13 bases lay between the germline ends. The DNA of the CDR3 is TGCAGCGTTGGTTGGGGGCCGTATAGCAATCAGCCCCAGCATTTT. Translation: CSVGWGPYSNQPQHF.

Many counts were recorded for this clonotype. The chain carries TRBV20-1 and TRBJ2-7; 7 nucleotides line up with TRBD1. Trimming cost V 4 bases and J 2 bases; bases outside gene matches: 5. Germline V gene sequence: CDR1 DFQATT, CDR2 SNEGSKA (reference sequence). This CDR3 has 13 residues. CDR3 in DNA: TGCAGTGCTATTAGACAGGGTACCTACGAGCAGTACTTC. It is translated as CSAIRQGTYEQYF.

The rearrangement uses TRBV27 and TRBJ2-7; D might be TRBD2 (5 bases). CDR1 is MNHEY, CDR2 SMNVEV, per germline (reference sequence). The CDR3 extends over 16 amino acids. Trimming took 5 bases from V and 0 from J, leaving 17 bases between them. CDR3: CASSTLRRASSYEQYF. The CDR3 DNA is TGTGCCAGCAGTACCCTAAGGCGGGCCAGCTCCTACGAGCAGTACTTC.

To note about this clonotype: A read error may be the cause here, since a much bigger clone is one base away. The chain combines TRBV19 with TRBJ1-2, with D perhaps TRBD1 (5 bases). The CDR3 covers 16 residues. Germline V gene sequence: CDR1 LNHDA, CDR2 SQIVND (reference sequence). CDR3 DNA: TGTGCCGGTAGCACCACGCCCGGCGGGGGAGAAGATGGCTACACCTTC. Translating it yields CAGSTTPGGGEDGYTF.

On this clonotype: A clone one base away is much larger, so this may be a read error. This CDR3 fails to terminate in the conserved phenylalanine or tryptophan, so it likely reflects a read error. The chain carries TRBV6-2 or TRBV6-3 and TRBJ1-2; TRBD1 is a possible D gene (5 bases). This CDR3 has 14 residues. Trimming pared 6 bases from V and 4 bases from J, leaving 15 bases between. CDR1 is MNHEY and CDR2 is SVGEGT in the germline V gene. The CDR3 nucleotides read TGTGCCAGCAGCCGGCAGGGAGGCCGCTATGGCTACACCCTC. Translated: CASSRQGGRYGYTL.